The 14 T cell receptor beta chains listed next were all sequenced from one sample in a study of blood T cell repertoires in COVID-19 (TCRdb year 2020). The library was generated by the immunoSEQ multiplex PCR assay. TCRdb provides this immuneACCESS table in a form limited to in-frame rearrangements. Some clones are lacking; in checked studies, under half of them reflect an unresolved V gene, and why the rest are absent is not known. The sample table holds 150,000 to 200,000 clones, of which 75% to 85% were seen once. 9% to 15% of the sample comes from the top ten. The sequenced material came from peripheral blood. The receptors stem from an elderly woman with COVID-19, enrolled during active disease.

This sequence joins TRBV18 and TRBJ1-3, with a possible D match to TRBD1 (6 bases). V lost 3 bases and J 0 bases, leaving 12 bases between the germline ends. The germline V gene encodes CDR1 KGHSH and CDR2 LQKENI. The CDR3 is made up of 16 amino acids. The DNA for the CDR3 is TGTGCCAGCTCACCTGCCGACAGGCCCTCTGGAAACACCATATATTTT. Its protein is CASSPADRPSGNTIYF.

This clone has a handful of counts. The V and J genes are TRBV18 and TRBJ2-1; D may be TRBD1 (6 bases). Germline CDR1 KGHSH, CDR2 LQKENI. The CDR3 runs 16 residues. V dropped 4 bases and J dropped 6 bases, with 19 bases sitting between them. The CDR3 reads CASSLPGQGLFNEQFF. The CDR3 DNA reads as TGTGCCAGCTCACTTCCGGGGCAGGGGTTATTCAATGAGCAGTTCTTC.

This clone appeared a few times. V usage is TRBV2 and J usage is TRBJ2-7; D unresolved. Germline CDR1 and CDR2: SNHLY and FYNNEI. The V and J ends lost 1 base and 2 bases respectively, with 15 bases between them. The CDR3 totals 16 residues. In nucleotides, the CDR3 is TGTGCCAGCAGTGAAGGCCGGGTTACCAATACCTACGAGCAGTACTTC. Its protein product is CASSEGRVTNTYEQYF.

V gene TRBV29-1 combines with J gene TRBJ1-2; D perhaps matches TRBD1 (5 bases). The CDR3 is 13 amino acids. Germline loops: CDR1 SQVTM, CDR2 ANQGSEA. V lost 0 bases to trimming and J lost 4 bases, with 9 bases between them. Written as DNA, the CDR3 is TGCAGCGTTGAAGATCGGCAGGGCTATGGCTACACCTTC. It encodes CSVEDRQGYGYTF.

The chain combines TRBV28 with TRBJ2-1; TRBD1 agrees at 7 bases. With V trimmed by 4 bases and J by 6 bases, 9 bases remained unmatched. This CDR3 comprises 15 residues. Looked up from germline, CDR1 is MDHEN and CDR2 is SYDVKM. The CDR3, as DNA: TGTGCCAGCAGTTCCCTGACAGGGTTGGGCAATGAGCAGTTCTTC. It is translated as CASSSLTGLGNEQFF.

CDR3 loop: CASSSRTGLNTEAFF. CDR3 nucleotides: TGTGCCAGCAGTAGTAGGACAGGCCTGAACACTGAAGCTTTCTTT. The chain recombines TRBV6-5 with TRBJ1-1, with 7 bases lining up with TRBD1. V lost 5 bases and J lost 0; bases outside the gene matches: 6. This CDR3 comprises 15 residues. Germline V CDR1 and CDR2: MNHEY, SVGAGI.

The count of this clone is one. V gene TRBV11-2 combines with J gene TRBJ1-6, with a possible D match to TRBD1 (5 bases). The CDR3 is 15 amino acids. Trimming took 5 bases from V and 2 from J, leaving 10 bases between them. The germline V gene encodes CDR1 SGHAT and CDR2 FQNNGV. DNA for the CDR3: TGTGCCAGCAGCCCCACAGGAACCTATAATTCACCCCTCCACTTT. This translates into CASSPTGTYNSPLHF.

The chain carries TRBV10-3 and TRBJ1-5, with 8 positions matching TRBD1. Unmatched junction bases numbered 15, after V lost 11 bases and J lost 3 bases. The germline V gene encodes CDR1 ENHRY and CDR2 SYGVKD. The CDR3 totals 16 residues. CDR3 amino acids: CASRVGTGRYNQPQHF. In DNA form, the CDR3 reads TGTGCCTCCAGGGTAGGGACAGGTCGTTACAATCAGCCCCAGCATTTT.

The chain combines TRBV5-1 with TRBJ1-2; TRBD1 agrees at 7 bases. J lost 5 bases, V lost 4 bases, and 11 bases had no gene match. CDR1 is SGHRS and CDR2 is YFSETQ in the germline V gene. The CDR3 loop spans 15 amino acids. CDR3 residues: CASSTSRDSSYGYTF. In nucleotides, the CDR3 is TGCGCCAGCAGCACGTCAAGGGACAGTTCTTATGGCTACACCTTC.

The J gene is TRBJ2-2, the V gene TRBV21-1; TRBD2, the table's D call, lacks a check against the DNA. TRBV21-1 is an annotated pseudogene. The CDR3 spans 19 residues. CDR3 sequence reads: CASTPRSGPGLANHGELFF. The CDR3 region has the DNA TGTGCCAGCACCCCGAGGTCGGGACCGGGACTGGCGAATCACGGGGAGCTGTTTTTT.

The V gene is TRBV4-3, the J gene TRBJ2-3, with TRBD2 identical over 11 bases. Germline CDR1 LGHNA, CDR2 YSLEER. Trimming at V came to 0 bases and at J to 10 bases, leaving 18 bases not matched to a gene. The CDR3 sequence is 19 residues long. CDR3 amino acids: CASSQDTLSPGVAGGAQYF. The DNA of the CDR3 is TGCGCCAGCAGCCAAGATACCCTGTCCCCGGGGGTAGCGGGGGGGGCGCAGTATTTT.

The V gene is TRBV5-4, the J gene TRBJ1-2, with 8 bases that match TRBD1. The length of the CDR3 is 14 residues. The V and J ends lost 1 base and 2 bases, in that order; junction bases with no gene match: 1. Germline-derived CDR1 and CDR2 are SGHNT and YYREEE (reference sequence). The CDR3 DNA sequence: TGTGCCAGCAGCTTGCGGACAGGGAACTATGGCTACACCTTC. Translated, it gives CASSLRTGNYGYTF.

V gene TRBV9 combines with J gene TRBJ2-3, with unresolved D. The CDR3 is 13 residues long. The germline V gene has CDR1 SGDLS and CDR2 YYNGEE. V lost 0 bases and J 4 bases, leaving 6 bases between the germline ends. CDR3 sequence: CASSVGLADTQYF. The CDR3 bases are TGTGCCAGCAGCGTAGGGCTAGCAGATACGCAGTATTTT.

This chain links TRBV7-3 with TRBJ2-7; D may be TRBD2 (6 bases). Germline assignment: CDR1 SGHTA and CDR2 FQGTGA. V was pared by 2 bases and J by 2 bases, with 13 bases between. The CDR3 is made up of 15 amino acids. CDR3 loop: CASSLSGTATYEQYF. CDR3 nucleotide sequence: TGTGCCAGCAGCTTATCCGGGACTGCAACCTACGAGCAGTACTTC. The full variable domain, rest sourced from reference TRBV7-3 and TRBJ2-7, is GAGVSQTPSNKVTEKGKYVELRCDPISGHTALYWYRQSLGQGPEFLIYFQGTGAADDSGLPNDRFFAVRPEGSVSTLKIQRTERGDSAVYLCASSLSGTATYEQYFGPGTRLTVT.